This T cell receptor beta chain appears in the sequencing data of a study of regulatory T cells in long-lasting Graves disease. Broader study findings: The analysis examined peripheral blood only and excluded thyroid tissue. Among samples with persistent disease, TRBV28, TRBJ1-2 and TRBJ2-5 were favored. Patients with persistent Graves' had lower TCR diversity than newly diagnosed patients.

Both iRepertoire HTBI primers and Arm-PCR of CDR3 regions were used to build the TCR beta libraries. TCRdb passed the multiplex PCR reads through MiXCR, listing each CDR3 protein once. The table has approximately 400,000 distinct CDR3 sequences, roughly 23% seen once. This clonotype was recorded at least ten times. Its antigen remains unknown. Time point denoted: persistent/refractory GD, antithyroid drugs over 5 years with positive TRAb. The TCR library was prepared using RNA isolated from PBMCs. Nine milliliters of peripheral blood were taken and placed in EDTA tubes. This CDR3 comprises 15 residues. Germline CDR1 SNHLY, CDR2 FYNNEI. The V end was cut by 4 bases, the J end by 4 bases, with 14 bases between.

The chain employs TRBV2 and TRBJ1-3; D not certain. The sample here was peripheral blood mononuclear cells (PBMCs), taken when the disease was refractory, from a patient treated with antithyroid drugs. The TCR was taken from a woman aged 35 to 49 with Graves disease. Written as DNA, the CDR3 is TGTGCCAGCAGTGCCGGGAGAGAAGGAGGAAACACCATATATTTT. This sequence encodes CASSAGREGGNTIYF.